This is a list of T cell receptor beta chains from one sample in a study of T cell repertoires in aging, cancer and after chemotherapy. TCRdb processed the multiplex PCR reads anew with MiXCR; each CDR3 protein has one entry. The table shows fewer than 12,000 distinct CDR3 sequences, with approximately 30% occurring only once. Sequenced sample: blood. All receptors derive from a human donor in good health. CDR3s include the opening cysteine and the closing phenylalanine or tryptophan. D genes are given only for firm matches. Expanded clones get a size class; other rows say once, few or many, or leave the size out.

cdr3_aa	cdr3_nt	v_call	cdr3_length	j_call	d_call	clone_size
CASSLLGEAFF	TGCGCCAGCAGCTTGTTAGGGGAAGCTTTCTTT	TRBV5-1	11	TRBJ1-1	NA	NA
CATSRGTSGRGDTQYF	TGTGCCACCAGCAGAGGTACTAGCGGGAGAGGGGATACGCAGTATTTT	TRBV15	16	TRBJ2-3	TRBD2	NA
CASRLTGGETQYF	TGTGCCAGCAGGCTCACAGGGGGAGAGACCCAGTACTTC	TRBV6-1	13	TRBJ2-5	TRBD1	NA
CASSLRQGGQPQHF	TGTGCCAGCAGTCTTCGACAGGGTGGCCAGCCCCAGCATTTT	TRBV27	14	TRBJ1-5	TRBD1	NA
CASSLKGALLGYTF	TGTGCCAGCAGCTTAAAGGGGGCGCTTCTCGGCTACACCTTC	TRBV11-3	14	TRBJ1-2	TRBD1	NA
CASSVGAGQWNEQFF	TGTGCCAGCAGTGTAGGAGCGGGACAGTGGAATGAGCAGTTCTTC	TRBV6-4	15	TRBJ2-1	NA	NA
CASSWGLAGEEEYF	TGTGCCAGCAGCTGGGGACTAGCGGGAGAGGAGGAGTATTTT	TRBV11-3	14	TRBJ2-3	TRBD2	NA
CASSLAGPRDTEAFF	TGCGCCAGCAGCTTGGCTGGGCCCAGGGACACTGAAGCTTTCTTT	TRBV5-1	15	TRBJ1-1	NA	few
CASSEVADPIYGYTF	TGTGCCAGCAGTGAAGTAGCTGACCCGATCTATGGCTACACCTTC	TRBV6-1	15	TRBJ1-2	NA	few
CASSIYNEQFF	TGTGCCAGCAGCATTTACAATGAGCAGTTCTTC	TRBV7-6	11	TRBJ2-1	NA	few
CASSLGLMSAETQYF	TGTGCCAGCAGCTTAGGCCTTATGTCGGCAGAGACCCAGTACTTC	TRBV13	15	TRBJ2-5	NA	few
CASSLTLAEVTDTQYF	TGTGCCAGCAGTTTAACTCTAGCGGAAGTCACAGATACGCAGTATTTT	TRBV27	16	TRBJ2-3	TRBD2	NA
CASSFGGTGNTIYF	TGTGCCAGCAGCTTCGGGGGGACTGGAAACACCATATATTTT	TRBV7-2	14	TRBJ1-3	NA	NA
CASSAPEGGQRGYTF	TGTGCCAGCAGCGCTCCCGAGGGGGGCCAAAGGGGCTACACCTTC	TRBV7-2	15	TRBJ1-2	NA	few
CASSPVGGAGGYTF	TGTGCCAGCTCACCTGTCGGGGGCGCGGGGGGCTACACCTTC	TRBV18	14	TRBJ1-2	NA	NA
CASSGRVANYGYTF	TGTGCCAGCAGTGGGCGGGTAGCTAACTATGGCTACACCTTC	TRBV2	14	TRBJ1-2	NA	NA
CASSLYRESYNEQFF	TGCGCCAGCAGCTTGTACCGGGAGTCCTACAATGAGCAGTTCTTC	TRBV5-1	15	TRBJ2-1	NA	NA
CASSILGRDEQYF	TGTGCCAGTAGTATTCTAGGGAGGGACGAGCAGTACTTC	TRBV19	13	TRBJ2-7	TRBD2	few